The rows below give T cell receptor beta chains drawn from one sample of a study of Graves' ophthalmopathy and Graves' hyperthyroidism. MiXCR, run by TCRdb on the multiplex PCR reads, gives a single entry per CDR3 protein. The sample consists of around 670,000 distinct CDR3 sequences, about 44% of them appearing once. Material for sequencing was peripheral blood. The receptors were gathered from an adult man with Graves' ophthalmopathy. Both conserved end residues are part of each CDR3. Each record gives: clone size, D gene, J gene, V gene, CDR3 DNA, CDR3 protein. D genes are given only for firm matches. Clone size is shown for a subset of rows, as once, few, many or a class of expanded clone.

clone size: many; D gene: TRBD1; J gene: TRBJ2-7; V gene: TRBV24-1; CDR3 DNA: TGTGCCACCGGGACAGGTTCCTCCTACGAGCAGTACTTC; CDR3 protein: CATGTGSSYEQYF
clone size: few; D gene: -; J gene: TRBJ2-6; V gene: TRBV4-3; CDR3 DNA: TGCGCCAGCAGCCAAGGACAGCCCGGGGCCAACGTCCTGACTTTC; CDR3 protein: CASSQGQPGANVLTF
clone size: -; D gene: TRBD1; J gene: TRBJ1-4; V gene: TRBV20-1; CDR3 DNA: TGCAGTGTTAGAACCGGGACAGGGCGTCAAAGACTGTTTTTT; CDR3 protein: CSVRTGTGRQRLFF
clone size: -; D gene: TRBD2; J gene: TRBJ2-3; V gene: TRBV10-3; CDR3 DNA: TGTGCCAGCAGTGCCCTAGCGGTCAGCACAGATACGCAGTATTTT; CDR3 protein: CASSALAVSTDTQYF
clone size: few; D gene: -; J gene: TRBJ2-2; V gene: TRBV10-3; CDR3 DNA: TGTGCCACTACACCGGGGACCAGCACCGGGGAGCTGTTTTTT; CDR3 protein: CATTPGTSTGELFF
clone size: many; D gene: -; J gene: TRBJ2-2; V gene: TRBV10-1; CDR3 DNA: TGCGCCAGCAGGGCCACTAGCACCGGGGAGCTGTTTTTT; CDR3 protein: CASRATSTGELFF
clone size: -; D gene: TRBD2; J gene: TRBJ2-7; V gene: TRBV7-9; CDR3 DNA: TGTGCCAGCAGCTTAATAGCCGGGACTAGCGCGACCTACGAGCAGTACTTC; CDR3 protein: CASSLIAGTSATYEQYF
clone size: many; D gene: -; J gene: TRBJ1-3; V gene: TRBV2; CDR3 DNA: TGTGCCAGCAGTGAGCGGAGACTAGTTGTAAACACCATATATTTT; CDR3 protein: CASSERRLVVNTIYF
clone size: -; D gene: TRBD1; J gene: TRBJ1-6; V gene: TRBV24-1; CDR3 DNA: TGTGCCACCAGTGACCCAGGGACAGGGACCACATTACTCAGTTCACCCCTCCACTTT; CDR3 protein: CATSDPGTGTTLLSSPLHF
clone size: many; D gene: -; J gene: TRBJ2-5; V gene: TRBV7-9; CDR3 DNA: TGTGCCAGCAGCTCCAGGGCGTTCCAGTACTTC; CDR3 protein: CASSSRAFQYF
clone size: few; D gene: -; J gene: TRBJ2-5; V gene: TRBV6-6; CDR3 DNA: TGTGCCAGCAGTTACCCGGGCCGGGGAACCCAGTACTTC; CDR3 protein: CASSYPGRGTQYF
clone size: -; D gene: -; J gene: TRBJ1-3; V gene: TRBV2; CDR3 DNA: TGTGCCAGCAGCTCGAGAGTTGGGCCAGCCCACTCTGGAAACACCATATATTTT; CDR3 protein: CASSSRVGPAHSGNTIYF
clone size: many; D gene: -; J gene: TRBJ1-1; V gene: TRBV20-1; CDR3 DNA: TGCAGTGCGAGACTTGCAGGGAACACTGAAGCTTTCTTT; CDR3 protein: CSARLAGNTEAFF
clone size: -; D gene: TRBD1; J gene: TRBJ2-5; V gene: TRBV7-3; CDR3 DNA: TGTGCCAGCAGCCCCGATCAGGGGACAGGGGGCGAGGAGACCCAGTACTTC; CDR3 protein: CASSPDQGTGGEETQYF
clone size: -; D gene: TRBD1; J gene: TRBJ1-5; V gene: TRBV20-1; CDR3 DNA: TGCAGTGCAACGGACAGGGACGATCAGCCCCAGCATTTT; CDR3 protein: CSATDRDDQPQHF
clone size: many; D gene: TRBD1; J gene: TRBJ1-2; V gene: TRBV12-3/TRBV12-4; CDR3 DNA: TGTGCCAGCAGCCCGGGGACAGGAGATGGCTACACCTTC; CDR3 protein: CASSPGTGDGYTF
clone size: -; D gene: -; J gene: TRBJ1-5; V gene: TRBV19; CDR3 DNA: TGTGCCAGTAGTTCCGCGACAGCACAAAATCAGCCCCAGCATTTT; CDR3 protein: CASSSATAQNQPQHF
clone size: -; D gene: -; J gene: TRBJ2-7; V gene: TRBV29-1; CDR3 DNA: TGCAGCGTCCCCAGGGAGAACCGGAGGGAGCAGTACTTC; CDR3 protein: CSVPRENRREQYF
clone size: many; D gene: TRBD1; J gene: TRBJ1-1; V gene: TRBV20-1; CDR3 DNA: TGCAGTGGGGACAGGGCGGACACTGAAGCTTTCTTT; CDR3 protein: CSGDRADTEAFF
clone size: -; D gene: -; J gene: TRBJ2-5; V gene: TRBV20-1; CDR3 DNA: TGCAGTGCTAGAGATCCAGGACAGCTTAGGGAGACCCAGTACTTC; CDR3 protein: CSARDPGQLRETQYF
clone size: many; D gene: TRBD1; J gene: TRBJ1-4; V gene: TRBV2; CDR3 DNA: TGTGCCAGCAGAAAGACAGGGGGTAATGAAAAACTGTTTTTT; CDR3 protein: CASRKTGGNEKLFF
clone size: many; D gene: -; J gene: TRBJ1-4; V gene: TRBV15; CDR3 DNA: TGTGCCACCAGCACCAGGGGCAGGGGCCTGACTAATGAAAAACTGTTTTTT; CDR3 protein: CATSTRGRGLTNEKLFF
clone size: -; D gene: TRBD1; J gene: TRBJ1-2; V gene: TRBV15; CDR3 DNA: TGTGCCACCAGCAGAGATTTAGGGACAGGGGACGCGTATGGCTACACCTTC; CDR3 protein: CATSRDLGTGDAYGYTF
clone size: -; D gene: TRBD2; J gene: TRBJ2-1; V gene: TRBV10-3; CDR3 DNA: TGTGCCATCAGGGAAACTAGCGGGAGTTACAATGAGCAGTTCTTC; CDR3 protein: CAIRETSGSYNEQFF
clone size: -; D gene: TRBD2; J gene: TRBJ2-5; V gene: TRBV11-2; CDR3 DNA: TGTGCCAGCAGCAGAGCGGGGGTAAACCAAGAGACCCAGTACTTC; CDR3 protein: CASSRAGVNQETQYF
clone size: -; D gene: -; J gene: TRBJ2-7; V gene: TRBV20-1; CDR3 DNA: TGCAGTGCTACGGAACTAGATACCTACGAGCAGTACTTC; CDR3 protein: CSATELDTYEQYF
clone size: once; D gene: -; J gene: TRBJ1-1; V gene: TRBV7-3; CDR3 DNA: TGTGCCGTCGCGAAAAACACTGAAGCTTTCTTT; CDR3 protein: CAVAKNTEAFF
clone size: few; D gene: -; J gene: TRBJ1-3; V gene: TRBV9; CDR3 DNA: TGTGCCAGCAGCGTAGGCGGGACAAAGTCTGGAAACACCATATATTTT; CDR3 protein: CASSVGGTKSGNTIYF
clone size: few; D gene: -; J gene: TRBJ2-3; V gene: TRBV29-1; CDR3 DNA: TGCAGCGTTGGAAGTGGGGGAGTTGGCACAGATACGCAGTATTTT; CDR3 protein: CSVGSGGVGTDTQYF
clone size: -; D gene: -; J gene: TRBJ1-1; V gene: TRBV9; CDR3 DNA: TGTGCCAGCAGTGAAGCCGCGGGGAACACTGAAGCTTTCTTT; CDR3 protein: CASSEAAGNTEAFF
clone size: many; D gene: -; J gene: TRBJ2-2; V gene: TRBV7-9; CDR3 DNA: TGTGCCAGCAGCTATGATGCCGGGGAGCTGTTTTTT; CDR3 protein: CASSYDAGELFF
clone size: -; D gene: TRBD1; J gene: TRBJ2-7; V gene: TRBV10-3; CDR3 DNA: TGTGCCAGCTTTGTTGGGGACAGGGGCCACGAGCAGTACTTC; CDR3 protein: CASFVGDRGHEQYF
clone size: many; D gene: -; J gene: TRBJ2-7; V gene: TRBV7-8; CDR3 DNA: TGTGCCAGCAGCTTAGTGCGGACTACTAACTACGAGCAGTACTTC; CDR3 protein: CASSLVRTTNYEQYF
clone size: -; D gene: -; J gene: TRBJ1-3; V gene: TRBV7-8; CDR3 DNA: TGTGCCAGCAGCCGCAACTTGCAGGGTGACACCATATATTTT; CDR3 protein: CASSRNLQGDTIYF